What follows are 14 T cell receptor beta chains derived from one specimen sequenced in a study of technical replicates of blood from several donors. Sequenced by immunoSEQ multiplex PCR; TCRdb stores in-frame clones only, minus some. The sample yields more than 65,000 clones, around 97% seen once. Sequenced input: T cells isolated from PBMCs. These receptors were collected from a human donor in good health.

The CDR3 here is CASTPLGGQPQHF. CDR3 DNA sequence: TGTGCCAGCACTCCACTAGGAGGTCAGCCCCAGCATTTT. This rearrangement joins TRBV28 to TRBJ1-5; no firm D call. In germline, CDR1 is MDHEN, CDR2 SYDVKM. Trimming cost V 7 bases and J 6 bases, with 13 bases left between them. The CDR3 sequence is 13 residues long.

The genes are TRBV19 and TRBJ2-5; 7 nucleotides agree with TRBD1. This CDR3 comprises 15 residues. The V segment lost 6 bases and the J segment 5 bases; nucleotides outside the gene matches: 12. Germline V gives CDR1 LNHDA, CDR2 SQIVND (reference sequence). The CDR3 reads CASRRQGGRMETQYF. In nucleotides, the CDR3 is TGTGCCAGTAGGAGACAGGGTGGTCGGATGGAGACCCAGTACTTC.

The chain employs TRBV6-1 and TRBJ2-2; a weak D match, TRBD1 (5 bases). CDR1 and CDR2 (germline): MNHNS, SASEGT. The CDR3 has 14 amino acids. V was cut by 2 bases and J by 6 bases, with 10 bases left in between. The CDR3 nucleotides are TGTGCCAGCAGTGAAATAGCAGGGTCCGGGGAGCTGTTTTTT. Encoded protein: CASSEIAGSGELFF.

This clone has only one observation. The chain is built from TRBV15 and TRBJ2-7, with D perhaps TRBD1 (5 bases). Germline V gene data show CDR1 as LNHNV and CDR2 as YYDKDF (reference sequence). Trimming removed 0 bases from V and 3 bases from J, with 15 bases in between. The CDR3 totals 16 residues. The CDR3, as DNA: TGTGCCACCAGCAGAGAGCGACAGTGGATGTTCTACGAGCAGTACTTC. Translated, it gives CATSRERQWMFYEQYF.

The CDR3 bases are TGTGCCAGTAGTCCAGGACAGGAGGCCGGGCAGCCCCAGCATTTT. Translation gives CASSPGQEAGQPQHF. The chain carries TRBV19 and TRBJ1-5; 7 bases line up with TRBD1. The V gene's germline CDR1 is LNHDA and CDR2 SQIVND (reference sequence). V shed 5 bases, J shed 7 bases, and the junction held 11 bases outside the gene matches. The CDR3 contains 15 residues.

The chain recombines TRBV11-2 with TRBJ2-5; the D gene is possibly TRBD2 (5 bases). This CDR3 is 15 amino acids long. Germline CDR1 reads SGHAT; CDR2 reads FQNNGV. The germline V and J ends were trimmed by 5 bases and 5 bases, with 18 bases remaining between them. CDR3 in amino acids: CASSPPNERLETQYF. CDR3 bases: TGTGCCAGCAGCCCTCCCAATGAGCGGTTGGAGACCCAGTACTTC.

The gene calls are TRBV7-2 and TRBJ1-1; 8 bases are a match to TRBD1. In germline, CDR1 is SGHTA, CDR2 FQGNSA. With V trimmed by 0 bases and J by 8 bases, 5 bases remained unmatched. The CDR3 spans 14 residues. The CDR3 here is CASSLAAGGFEAFF. The CDR3 DNA sequence: TGTGCCAGCAGCTTAGCGGCAGGGGGCTTCGAAGCTTTCTTT.

The chain recombines TRBV27 with TRBJ2-7, with 9 bases that match TRBD1. Trimming at V came to 7 bases and at J to 2 bases, leaving 6 bases not matched to a gene. This CDR3 has 14 amino acids. Germline V gene data show CDR1 as MNHEY and CDR2 as SMNVEV (reference sequence). CDR3 DNA: TGTGCCAGCATCCTGACAGGGGGTACCTACGAGCAGTACTTC. Its protein product is CASILTGGTYEQYF.

This clone was counted once. This chain uses TRBV19 with TRBJ2-2, with 8 bases lining up with TRBD1. With V trimmed by 3 bases and J by 1 base, 7 bases remained unmatched. Germline CDR1 is LNHDA and CDR2 is SQIVND (reference sequence). The length of the CDR3 is 17 residues. In nucleotides, the CDR3 is TGTGCCAGTAGTATTAGAGGACAGGGACTGAACACCGGGGAGCTGTTTTTT. This translates into CASSIRGQGLNTGELFF.

This chain connects TRBV6-5 to TRBJ2-3; 10 bases align to TRBD1. This CDR3 has 15 residues. From germline, CDR1 is MNHEY and CDR2 SVGAGI. Trimming removed 4 bases from V and 3 bases from J; junction bases left unmatched: 4. The CDR3 nucleotides read TGTGCCAGCAGTTTCTCGGGACAGGGGACAGATACGCAGTATTTT. Translating gives CASSFSGQGTDTQYF.

The chain has TRBV29-1 and TRBJ2-1, with D possibly matching TRBD2 (7 bases). This CDR3 has 15 residues. The V end was cut by 6 bases, the J end by 0 bases, with 15 bases between. Per germline, CDR1 SQVTM and CDR2 ANQGSEA. CDR3 coding DNA: TGCAGCGTAGGGGGGGGGTCCTACTCCTACAATGAGCAGTTCTTC. Protein product: CSVGGGSYSYNEQFF.

This chain connects TRBV7-3 to TRBJ2-7, with D perhaps TRBD2 (7 bases). The CDR3 length is 15 residues. V was shortened by 4 bases and J by 3 bases, with 16 bases between the two germline ends. From germline, CDR1 is SGHTA and CDR2 FQGTGA. The CDR3: CASSSSGLGGYEQYF. Here the CDR3 DNA reads TGTGCCAGCAGCTCCAGCGGACTAGGGGGCTACGAGCAGTACTTC.

The V and J genes are TRBV6-1 and TRBJ1-5, with 7 bases lining up with TRBD1. Germline V gene lookup returns CDR1 MNHNS and CDR2 SASEGT. The CDR3 consists of 12 residues. V lost 6 bases to trimming and J lost 7 bases; unmatched junction nucleotides: 3. The CDR3 is CASSTGAQPQHF. The CDR3 bases are TGTGCCAGCAGCACAGGGGCCCAGCCCCAGCATTTT.

The chain couples TRBV30 to TRBJ1-3; D call uncertain. Germline values: CDR1 GTSNPN, CDR2 SVGIG (reference sequence). Trimming shortened V by 4 bases and J by 0 bases, and 13 bases separated the two germline ends. This CDR3 is 15 amino acids long. CDR3 residues: CAWIPGMNSGNTIYF. CDR3 DNA: TGTGCCTGGATTCCCGGGATGAACTCTGGAAACACCATATATTTT.